This T cell receptor (beta chain) was captured in a study of blood T cell repertoires in COVID-19. Study-wide background: Donors in the United States, Italy and Spain gave samples during acute or convalescent COVID-19. The cDNA or gDNA used as material had been derived from T cells, B-cell-depleted T cells, or PBMCs.

As originally analysed: Reference gene primers were amplified, and this amplification served to estimate nucleated cell counts. The method was immunoSEQ multiplex PCR; TCRdb's version includes in-frame clones alone and lacks a portion of them. V and J calls and clone size are those listed in that table; D and trimming were worked out from the DNA. The table lists some 15,000 clones, approximately 86% of them singletons. The germline CDR1 and CDR2 sequences are SEHNR and FQNEAQ (reference sequence). The CDR3 is made up of 16 amino acids. The ends were cut back, 10 bases at V and 4 bases at J, with 25 bases in the middle.

The source is a human donor in a cohort sampled during active COVID-19. The chain is built from TRBV7-9 and TRBJ2-5, with D possibly TRBD2 on 6 matching bases. What was sequenced was peripheral blood. The CDR3 spells CATSSGQRVGGETQYF. The CDR3, as DNA: TGTGCCACCAGTTCCGGGCAGCGGGTCGGGGGAGAGACCCAGTACTTC.